Listed below are T cell receptor beta chains from one sample, sequenced in a study of control samples from healthy donors and cancer patients. TCRdb keeps only in-frame clones here, not all; method: immunoSEQ multiplex PCR. This sample has fewer than 90,000 clones, with around 94% found just once. Specimen: blood. The source of these receptors is a woman aged 40 to 50 in good health. The CDR3 runs from the conserved cysteine through the conserved F or W. The order of the fields is D gene, V gene, clone size, J gene, CDR3 protein, CDR3 DNA. The D gene is left open where the match is weak. Part of the rows lack a size; the others show once, few, many or a class for expanded clones.

-,TRBV5-6,-,TRBJ2-5,CASSLVAGRDQETQYF,TGTGCCAGCAGCCTCGTGGCAGGGCGGGACCAAGAAACCCAGTACTTC
TRBD1,TRBV7-6,-,TRBJ2-7,CASSKEDWGQGSFEQYF,TGTGCCAGCAGCAAGGAGGACTGGGGACAGGGTTCCTTCGAGCAGTACTTC
-,TRBV30,few,TRBJ1-4,CAWSVGRSNEKLFF,TGTGCCTGGAGTGTAGGGAGATCTAATGAAAAACTGTTTTTT
TRBD2,TRBV5-4,-,TRBJ2-2,CASSHSGTLGFGELFF,TGTGCCAGCAGCCATAGCGGGACTCTAGGGTTCGGGGAGCTGTTTTTT
TRBD1,TRBV28,-,TRBJ1-2,CASSQGQGDYGYTF,TGTGCCAGCAGTCAGGGACAGGGGGACTATGGCTACACCTTC
-,TRBV18,-,TRBJ1-5,CASSRTEVYSNQPQHF,TGTGCCAGCTCACGGACAGAGGTTTATAGCAATCAGCCCCAGCATTTT
TRBD1,TRBV19,once,TRBJ1-5,CASRTGTGNWQPQHF,TGTGCCAGTAGAACGGGGACAGGGAATTGGCAGCCCCAGCATTTT
-,TRBV2,-,TRBJ1-4,CANSGEDREKLFF,TGTGCCAACTCCGGGGAGGATCGGGAAAAACTGTTTTTT
-,TRBV6-4,-,TRBJ2-5,CASSPGGGAVETQYF,TGTGCCAGCAGTCCCGGAGGGGGAGCCGTGGAGACCCAGTACTTC
-,TRBV28,-,TRBJ2-7,CASSPPGQASSYEQYF,TGTGCCAGCAGCCCCCCGGGGCAGGCCAGCTCCTACGAGCAGTACTTC
TRBD1,TRBV6-1,-,TRBJ1-2,CASSERPGQVDYGYTF,TGTGCCAGCAGTGAACGCCCGGGACAGGTGGACTATGGCTACACCTTC
-,TRBV20-1,once,TRBJ2-1,CSAIPRSEQFF,TGCAGTGCTATCCCCCGATCTGAGCAGTTCTTC
-,TRBV2,-,TRBJ2-7,CASSKAYLEQYF,TGTGCCAGCAGTAAAGCGTACCTCGAGCAGTACTTC
-,TRBV4-2,-,TRBJ2-7,CASSQDSAQGVDEQYF,TGTGCCAGCAGCCAAGATTCGGCCCAGGGTGTCGACGAGCAGTACTTC
TRBD1,TRBV7-9,-,TRBJ1-5,CASSLGQGNQPQHF,TGTGCCAGCAGCTTGGGACAGGGGAATCAGCCCCAGCATTTT
-,TRBV5-5,-,TRBJ1-4,CASSTGTDATNEKLFF,TGTGCCAGCAGTACCGGGACGGATGCAACTAATGAAAAACTGTTTTTT
TRBD2,TRBV28,-,TRBJ2-4,CASSLWALAGGAKNIQYF,TGTGCCAGCAGTTTATGGGCTTTAGCGGGGGGAGCCAAAAACATTCAGTACTTC
-,TRBV18,-,TRBJ1-1,CASSPSWGSEAFF,TGTGCCAGCTCTCCGAGCTGGGGGTCTGAAGCTTTCTTT
-,TRBV6-5,-,TRBJ2-1,CASSHGGLINEQFF,TGTGCCAGCAGCCACGGCGGGCTCATCAATGAGCAGTTCTTC
-,TRBV18,-,TRBJ2-5,CASSPGSGETQYF,TGTGCCAGCTCACCTGGCAGTGGTGAGACCCAGTACTTC
-,TRBV27,-,TRBJ2-1,CASSTDSGGRLHNEQFF,TGTGCCAGCAGTACCGACAGTGGGGGAAGACTCCACAATGAGCAGTTCTTC
TRBD2,TRBV2,-,TRBJ2-7,CASSEWLAGAGLLYEQYF,TGTGCCAGCAGTGAATGGCTAGCGGGGGCCGGGCTTCTCTACGAGCAGTACTTC
TRBD1,TRBV2,-,TRBJ2-7,CASRTGGDYEQYF,TGTGCCAGCAGAACAGGGGGCGACTACGAGCAGTACTTC
-,TRBV10-3,-,TRBJ2-1,CAISAVRGNEQFF,TGTGCCATCAGTGCCGTCCGGGGTAATGAGCAGTTCTTC
-,TRBV18,-,TRBJ1-5,CASSPIPQGIQPQHF,TGTGCCAGCTCACCAATACCACAGGGCATTCAGCCCCAGCATTTT
TRBD1,TRBV27,-,TRBJ1-5,CASSEDRGNQPQHF,TGTGCCAGCAGTGAGGACAGGGGAAATCAGCCCCAGCATTTT
TRBD2,TRBV5-1,-,TRBJ2-3,CASHPSGVTDTQYF,TGCGCCAGCCATCCTAGCGGGGTAACAGATACGCAGTATTTT
-,TRBV6-6,once,TRBJ2-2,CASSYSPGQYTGELFF,TGTGCCAGCAGTTACTCCCCTGGACAGTACACCGGGGAGCTGTTTTTT
TRBD1,TRBV9,-,TRBJ1-2,CASSLGGYYGYTF,TGTGCCAGCAGCTTAGGGGGCTACTATGGCTACACCTTC
-,TRBV24-1,-,TRBJ1-4,CATSDGNNEKLFF,TGTGCCACCAGTGACGGAAATAACGAAAAACTGTTTTTT
-,TRBV2,-,TRBJ2-1,CASSEAHLSAAHFNEQFF,TGTGCCAGCAGTGAAGCGCACCTCTCCGCGGCTCACTTCAATGAGCAGTTCTTC
-,TRBV27,-,TRBJ1-1,CASSLRMGGTSGTEAFF,TGTGCCAGCAGTTTACGTATGGGGGGGACCTCGGGGACTGAAGCTTTCTTT
TRBD1,TRBV6-1,-,TRBJ1-5,CASSEPGQGSNQPQHF,TGTGCCAGCAGTGAGCCGGGACAGGGGAGCAATCAGCCCCAGCATTTT
-,TRBV2,-,TRBJ1-5,CATQPLDSNQPQHF,TGTGCCACCCAACCCCTAGACAGCAATCAGCCCCAGCATTTT
-,TRBV3-1/TRBV3-2,-,TRBJ2-7,CASSRIYYEQYF,TGTGCCAGCAGCCGGATTTACTACGAGCAGTACTTC
-,TRBV5-1,-,TRBJ2-5,CASSFDEGIETQYF,TGCGCCAGCAGCTTTGATGAGGGGATAGAGACCCAGTACTTC
-,TRBV6-1,-,TRBJ1-6,CASSESPPSSTLHF,TGTGCCAGCAGTGAAAGCCCTCCATCGTCCACCCTCCACTTT
TRBD1,TRBV30,-,TRBJ1-1,CAWGTGASAFF,TGTGCCTGGGGTACAGGGGCTAGCGCTTTCTTT
TRBD1,TRBV9,-,TRBJ1-1,CASSKGTAPNTEAFF,TGTGCCAGCAGCAAGGGGACAGCCCCGAACACTGAAGCTTTCTTT
TRBD1,TRBV4-2,-,TRBJ1-2,CASSQAGTGLSYGYTF,TGTGCCAGCAGCCAAGCGGGGACAGGGCTCAGCTATGGCTACACCTTC
-,TRBV28,-,TRBJ2-3,CASSSTDNTDTQYF,TGTGCCAGCAGTTCCACTGACAACACAGATACGCAGTATTTT
TRBD1,TRBV3-1/TRBV3-2,-,TRBJ2-7,CASVGTGLPYEQYF,TGTGCCAGCGTAGGGACAGGTCTCCCCTACGAGCAGTACTTC
-,TRBV7-8,-,TRBJ2-2,CASSEVRVIGELFF,TGTGCCAGCAGTGAAGTGCGGGTTATCGGGGAGCTGTTTTTT
TRBD2,TRBV4-3,-,TRBJ2-2,CASSQEPVARGGFTGELFF,TGCGCCAGCAGCCAAGAGCCGGTGGCGCGGGGGGGCTTTACCGGGGAGCTGTTTTTT
-,TRBV7-2,-,TRBJ2-1,CASSSPIREQFF,TGTGCCAGCAGCTCGCCAATCAGGGAGCAGTTCTTC
TRBD1,TRBV19,-,TRBJ2-7,CASSKSEGQGAYEQYF,TGTGCCAGTAGTAAGAGTGAGGGACAGGGTGCCTACGAGCAGTACTTC
-,TRBV6-2/TRBV6-3,once,TRBJ1-1,CASSYRRDKNTEAFF,TGTGCCAGCAGTTACCGACGGGACAAGAACACTGAAGCTTTCTTT
TRBD1,TRBV29-1,-,TRBJ1-6,CSVTTGHGSPLHF,TGCAGCGTTACGACAGGGCACGGTTCACCCCTCCACTTT
TRBD2,TRBV24-1,-,TRBJ2-3,CATSDTRGLAGELDTQYF,TGTGCCACCAGCGACACCCGTGGACTAGCGGGAGAACTGGATACGCAGTATTTT
-,TRBV19,-,TRBJ1-1,CASSGDLFWDTEAFF,TGTGCCAGCAGTGGTGACCTGTTTTGGGACACTGAAGCTTTCTTT
-,TRBV10-2,-,TRBJ2-5,CASGDLEETQYF,TGCGCCAGCGGAGACCTGGAAGAGACCCAGTACTTC
TRBD1,TRBV6-5,-,TRBJ1-5,CASSSGQFSNQPQHF,TGTGCCAGCAGTTCGGGACAGTTTAGCAATCAGCCCCAGCATTTT
TRBD1,TRBV10-3,-,TRBJ2-1,CAISSGTGISYNEQFF,TGTGCCATCAGCAGCGGGACAGGGATTTCCTACAATGAGCAGTTCTTC